These 21 T cell receptor beta chains were sequenced from one sample in a study of blood T cell repertoires in COVID-19. The data were produced by immunoSEQ multiplex PCR, yet TCRdb's version contains in-frame clones alone and is incomplete. This sample has 220,000 or so clones, with about 86% found just once. The sample was peripheral blood. Receptors were obtained from a woman in her fifties or sixties with COVID-19, enrolled during active disease.

This clone has just one count. The chain joins TRBV7-8 to TRBJ1-2, with 8 bases fitting TRBD1. The germline gives CDR1 SGHVS, CDR2 FQNEAQ. Trimming cost V 1 base and J 4 bases; bases outside gene matches: 5. This CDR3 spans 15 amino acids. CDR3 in amino acids: CASSLGQGASYGYTF. The CDR3 coding sequence is TGTGCCAGCAGCTTAGGTCAGGGGGCTTCCTATGGCTACACCTTC.

The rearrangement uses TRBV4-2 and TRBJ2-4, with D possibly being TRBD2 (5 bases). This CDR3 has 15 residues. V gave up 0 bases and J gave up 6 bases, with 12 bases separating them. Germline loops: CDR1 LGHNA, CDR2 YNFKEQ. This chain's CDR3 is CASSQDGLLGNIQYF. The CDR3 DNA reads as TGTGCCAGCAGCCAAGACGGACTGCTCGGAAACATTCAGTACTTC.

The rearrangement joins TRBV19 to TRBJ2-7; 13 bases align to TRBD2. The CDR3 is 15 amino acids. Germline CDR1 is LNHDA and CDR2 is SQIVND (reference sequence). Trimming cost V 5 bases and J 6 bases; bases outside gene matches: 7. The CDR3 spells CASSPAGTSGAEQYF. In DNA form, the CDR3 reads TGTGCCAGTAGTCCCGCCGGGACTAGCGGGGCCGAGCAGTACTTC.

This chain links TRBV9 with TRBJ2-7, with D hard to call. Trimming took 0 bases from V and 3 from J, leaving 13 bases between them. Germline V gene data show CDR1 as SGDLS and CDR2 as YYNGEE. The CDR3 is 15 residues long. The CDR3 loop is CASSVGVRQDYEQYF. The CDR3 nucleotides read TGTGCCAGCAGCGTAGGGGTTAGACAAGACTACGAGCAGTACTTC. Full variable domain (remainder filled in from reference TRBV9 and TRBJ2-7): DSGVTQTPKHLITATGQRVTLRCSPRSGDLSVYWYQQSLDQGLQFLIQYYNGEERAKGNILERFSAQQFPDLHSELNLSSLELGDSALYFCASSVGVRQDYEQYFGPGTRLTVT.

The rearrangement links TRBV28 to TRBJ1-5; D is unresolved. V gave up 6 bases and J gave up 4 bases, with 16 bases separating them. The CDR3 is 15 residues long. Germline lookup yields CDR1 MDHEN and CDR2 SYDVKM. The CDR3 coding sequence is TGTGCCAGCAGCCCTCGGGGTTTAGGGAATCAGCCCCAGCATTTT. This encodes CASSPRGLGNQPQHF. The full variable domain, with the rest looked up from reference TRBV28 and TRBJ1-5, is DVKVTQSSRYLVKRTGEKVFLECVQDMDHENMFWYRQDPGLGLRLIYFSYDVKMKEKGDIPEGYSVSREKKERFSLILESASTNQTSMYLCASSPRGLGNQPQHFGDGTRLSIL.

The chain joins TRBV5-1 to TRBJ2-3; 8 bases are a match to TRBD2. This CDR3 contains 16 residues. Trimming removed 0 bases from V and 3 bases from J; junction bases left unmatched: 6. The germline CDR1 and CDR2 sequences are SGHRS and YFSETQ. CDR3 nucleotides: TGCGCCAGCAGCTTGGTACCGGGACTAGATACAGATACGCAGTATTTT. This translates into CASSLVPGLDTDTQYF.

The V gene is TRBV7-2, the J gene TRBJ1-3, with D maybe TRBD1 (6 bases). Germline V CDR1 and CDR2: SGHTA, FQGNSA. Trimming pared 0 bases from V and 2 bases from J, leaving 11 bases between. The CDR3 has 16 amino acids. CDR3 amino acids: CASSLAQGSAGNTIYF. In DNA form, the CDR3 reads TGTGCCAGCAGCTTAGCGCAGGGGTCAGCTGGAAACACCATATATTTT.

This clone was counted once. This chain joins TRBV5-4 and TRBJ2-1, with 10 bases fitting TRBD2. V shed 4 bases, J shed 3 bases, and the junction held 7 bases outside the gene matches. The germline V gene has CDR1 SGHNT and CDR2 YYREEE (reference sequence). The CDR3 runs 16 residues. The CDR3 is CASSPVASGGYNEQFF. The CDR3 bases are TGTGCCAGCAGCCCGGTGGCTAGCGGGGGCTACAATGAGCAGTTCTTC.

The chain carries TRBV12-5 and TRBJ2-7, with D tentatively TRBD1 (6 bases). Germline CDR1 and CDR2: LGHNT and FRNRAP. This CDR3 contains 16 residues. Trimming left V 0 bases short and J 2 bases short, with 14 bases between. CDR3 nucleotides: TGTGCTAGTGGTTTGGTAGGGCTCGGACAGACCTACGAGCAGTACTTC. Amino acid sequence: CASGLVGLGQTYEQYF.

J is TRBJ1-1 and V is TRBV7-9, with 7 bases identical to TRBD1. Germline loops: CDR1 SEHNR, CDR2 FQNEAQ (reference sequence). The CDR3 loop spans 16 amino acids. V gave up 5 bases and J gave up 4 bases; unmatched junction bases: 13. The CDR3 is CASSHDRVGGFTEAFF. In DNA form, the CDR3 reads TGTGCCAGCAGCCACGACAGGGTAGGAGGGTTCACTGAAGCTTTCTTT.

J is TRBJ2-5 and V is TRBV2, with 8 bases lining up with TRBD2. In germline, CDR1 is SNHLY, CDR2 FYNNEI. CDR3 length equals 15 residues. The V and J ends lost 4 bases and 4 bases, in that order; junction bases with no gene match: 8. CDR3 protein: CASSVPRGGRETQYF. The CDR3 DNA is TGTGCCAGCAGTGTTCCTCGGGGGGGCCGAGAGACCCAGTACTTC.

Details on this clone: A single base is all that separates this from a far larger clone, so a read error is likely. This chain links TRBV11-2 with TRBJ1-1; 7 nucleotides align to TRBD1. Germline V gives CDR1 SGHAT, CDR2 FQNNGV. There are 13 residues in the CDR3. The V segment lost 3 bases and the J segment 5 bases; nucleotides outside the gene matches: 3. CDR3 sequence reads: CASSLATGTEAFF. As DNA, the CDR3 is TGTGCCAGCAGCTTGGCGACAGGGACTGAAGCTTTCTTT.

This clone was detected a few times. CDR3: CASRRDEGADTQYF. CDR3 DNA: TGCGCCAGCAGAAGAGATGAGGGGGCAGATACGCAGTATTTT. The rearrangement links TRBV4-1 to TRBJ2-3; D is perhaps TRBD1 (6 bases). CDR1 and CDR2 (germline): MGHRA, YSYEKL. The CDR3 is made up of 14 amino acids. The germline V and J ends were trimmed by 6 bases and 4 bases, with 14 bases remaining between them.

The rearrangement uses TRBV9 and TRBJ1-1; TRBD1 is a possible D gene (5 bases). The CDR3 has 14 residues. The V end was cut by 0 bases, the J end by 3 bases, with 9 bases between. Germline V gene sequence: CDR1 SGDLS, CDR2 YYNGEE. The DNA for the CDR3 is TGTGCCAGCAGCGTAGGGGGCGGGGACACTGAAGCTTTCTTT. Translated, it gives CASSVGGGDTEAFF.

V and J are TRBV7-3 and TRBJ2-3, with 7 bases fitting TRBD2. The ends lost 4 bases at V and 14 bases at J; junction bases unmatched: 12. The CDR3 extends over 13 amino acids. Germline CDR1 is SGHTA and CDR2 is FQGTGA. CDR3 sequence: CASSYALAAKRYF. The CDR3 region has the DNA TGTGCCAGCAGCTACGCCCTAGCGGCCAAAAGGTATTTT.

This clone came up once. The CDR3 sequence is CASFPGAAVYNEQFF. Here the CDR3 DNA reads TGTGCCAGCTTTCCAGGGGCAGCGGTATACAATGAGCAGTTCTTC. The rearrangement joins TRBV28 to TRBJ2-1; D possibly corresponds to TRBD1 (6 bases). The CDR3 has 15 amino acids. The germline V gene has CDR1 MDHEN and CDR2 SYDVKM. V shed 8 bases and J shed 4 bases, with 18 bases lying between them.

The V gene is TRBV19, the J gene TRBJ1-1, with 7 bases that match TRBD1. CDR3 length: 17 amino acids. Germline CDR1 is LNHDA and CDR2 is SQIVND (reference sequence). Trimming cost V 6 bases and J 3 bases; bases outside gene matches: 16. The CDR3 here is CASRTFDRAIRDTEAFF. Here the CDR3 DNA reads TGTGCCAGTAGGACCTTTGACAGGGCCATACGTGACACTGAAGCTTTCTTT. The entire variable domain, with the rest obtained from reference TRBV19 and TRBJ1-1, is as follows: DGGITQSPKYLFRKEGQNVTLSCEQNLNHDAMYWYRQDPGQGLRLIYYSQIVNDFQKGDIAEGYSVSREKKESFPLTVTSAQKNPTAFYLCASRTFDRAIRDTEAFFGQGTRLTVV.

The J gene is TRBJ1-2, the V gene TRBV24-1, with TRBD1 as a possible D gene (6 bases). CDR1 KGHDR and CDR2 SFDVKD come from the germline V gene. The CDR3 length is 13 residues. V was pared by 5 bases and J by 4 bases, with 10 bases between. This CDR3 reads CATSGGPLYGYTF. The DNA for the CDR3 is TGTGCCACCAGTGGGGGGCCTCTCTATGGCTACACCTTC.

This chain links TRBV10-1 with TRBJ2-7, with D possibly matching TRBD1 (6 bases). Trimming took off 6 bases at V and 8 bases at J, with 11 bases between the two ends. This CDR3 region has 11 residues. Per the germline V gene, CDR1 is WNHNN and CDR2 is SYGVQD (reference sequence). Here the CDR3 reads CASSSGAQQYV. Here the CDR3 DNA reads TGCGCCAGCAGCTCAGGGGCCCAGCAGTACGTC.

This sequence joins TRBV5-6 and TRBJ1-5; possibly TRBD1 for D (6 bases). CDR1 is SGHDT, CDR2 YYEEEE, per germline. The V end was cut by 5 bases, the J end by 11 bases, with 14 bases between. This CDR3 spans 12 amino acids. The CDR3 coding sequence is TGTGCCAGCAGACAGGGCGGGGGGGCCCAGCATTTT. It translates to CASRQGGGAQHF. The whole variable domain, remainder taken from reference TRBV5-6 and TRBJ1-5, is DAGVTQSPTHLIKTRGQQVTLRCSPKSGHDTVSWYQQALGQGPQFIFQYYEEEERQRGNFPDRFSGHQFPNYSSELNVNALLLGDSALYLCASRQGGGAQHFGDGTRLSIL.

This sequence joins TRBV2 and TRBJ2-3, with TRBD2 matching over 16 bases. The trim removed 6 bases at V and 3 bases at J, leaving 3 bases unmatched. The CDR3 consists of 16 residues. Germline V gene lookup returns CDR1 SNHLY and CDR2 FYNNEI. The chain's CDR3 is CASRGLAGGFTDTQYF. The CDR3 region has the DNA TGTGCCAGCAGGGGACTAGCGGGGGGGTTTACAGATACGCAGTATTTT.